This T cell receptor beta chain was identified during a study of Ad26.COV2.S vaccination and SARS-CoV-2 variants. Assay: immunoSEQ multiplex PCR; the TCRdb copy retains only in-frame clones and omits some. The repertoire holds about 480,000 clones, with 87% as singletons. Treatment indicated: roughly 18 received Ad26.COV2.S at low or high dose, single or two shots; roughly 5 received placebo; per-sample allocation not given. Vaccine and placebo recipients were sampled on day 63 after the first injection. J was trimmed by 7 bases and V by 2 bases; bases with no gene match: 8. Germline-derived CDR1 and CDR2 are SGHTA and FQGTGA. This CDR3 contains 17 residues.

The chain employs TRBV7-3 and TRBJ2-1; the match to TRBD2 covers 13 bases. This clonotype was sampled from a person aged 18-60 years who received the Ad26.COV2.S COVID-19 vaccine or a placebo. The sample was peripheral blood, taken in a trial of Ad26.COV2.S vaccine versus placebo. The CDR3 DNA reads TGTGCCAGCAGCTTACCCACTAGCGGGAGGGCCAGGAATGAGCAGTTCTTC. Its protein is CASSLPTSGRARNEQFF.